These 18 T cell receptor beta chains share one sample of origin, sequenced in a study of CD8 T cells in ankylosing spondylitis. Their antigens are not known. Study conclusions and caveats: Ankylosing spondylitis blood appeared to carry a characteristic TCR beta motif of roughly 8 highly homologous variants.

TCRdb redid the calling of the 5' RACE reads with MiXCR, one entry per CDR3 protein. Among over 700,000 distinct CDR3 sequences listed, under 20% were seen once. The specimen sequenced was blood, either unsorted or a sorted T cell fraction (not recorded which). The receptors were sampled from a male donor with ankylosing spondylitis.

This clonotype was seen a handful of times. This chain joins TRBV11-2 and TRBJ2-2; D may correspond to TRBD1 or TRBD2 (5 bases each). The CDR3 runs 15 residues. Trimming left V 5 bases short and J 6 bases short, with 16 bases between. Germline V CDR1 and CDR2: SGHAT, FQNNGV. The CDR3: CASSTDRDGPGELFF. In DNA, the CDR3 is TGTGCCAGCAGCACTGACCGGGACGGCCCCGGGGAGCTGTTTTTT.

J is TRBJ2-2 and V is TRBV9, with 7 bases aligning to TRBD2. V shed 2 bases and J 5 bases; nucleotides not matched to a gene: 3. This CDR3 is 14 amino acids long. Germline CDR1 and CDR2: SGDLS and YYNGEE. The CDR3: CASSVRERTGELFF. The CDR3 coding sequence is TGTGCCAGCAGCGTGCGGGAGAGGACCGGGGAGCTGTTTTTT. The full variable domain, its missing parts supplied by reference TRBV9 and TRBJ2-2, is DSGVTQTPKHLITATGQRVTLRCSPRSGDLSVYWYQQSLDQGLQFLIQYYNGEERAKGNILERFSAQQFPDLHSELNLSSLELGDSALYFCASSVRERTGELFFGEGSRLTVL.

The rearrangement links TRBV9 to TRBJ2-2; D might be TRBD1 (5 bases). CDR1 is SGDLS, CDR2 YYNGEE, per germline. The V end was cut by 4 bases, the J end by 3 bases, with 13 bases between. This CDR3 comprises 15 residues. The CDR3 DNA reads as TGTGCCAGCAGCATCAGGGTAGGAGACACCGGGGAGCTGTTTTTT. Its translation: CASSIRVGDTGELFF.

This clonotype was picked up a small number of times. The chain uses TRBV3-1 and TRBJ2-7, with TRBD2 matching 11 bases. V lost 7 bases, J lost 3 bases, and 11 bases stayed unmatched. The CDR3 spans 16 residues. Germline loops: CDR1 LGHDT, CDR2 YNNKEL (reference sequence). The CDR3 reads CASTPRLGLAVYEQYF. The CDR3 region has the DNA TGTGCCAGCACACCTCGGTTGGGACTAGCGGTCTACGAGCAGTACTTC.

This clonotype has more than one count but fewer than ten. The rearrangement links TRBV5-1 to TRBJ2-3, with D perhaps matching TRBD1 (6 bases). This CDR3 is 15 amino acids long. Germline V gives CDR1 SGHRS, CDR2 YFSETQ. V was pared by 2 bases and J by 2 bases, with 12 bases between. CDR3 region: CASSLRTATTDTQYF. CDR3 in DNA: TGCGCCAGCAGCTTACGGACAGCTACCACAGATACGCAGTATTTT. The variable domain in full, with the rest retrieved from reference TRBV5-1 and TRBJ2-3, is KAGVTQTPRYLIKTRGQQVTLSCSPISGHRSVSWYQQTPGQGLQFLFEYFSETQRNKGNFPGRFSGRQFSNSRSEMNVSTLELGDSALYLCASSLRTATTDTQYFGPGTRLTVL.

This clonotype appeared many times. The V and J genes are TRBV5-1 and TRBJ2-3, with a possible D match to TRBD1 (6 bases). CDR3 size: 14 residues. In germline, CDR1 is SGHRS, CDR2 YFSETQ. V gave up 4 bases and J gave up 4 bases, with 13 bases separating them. CDR3 region: CASSGQSGADTQYF. The CDR3 coding sequence is TGCGCCAGCAGCGGGCAGTCAGGGGCAGATACGCAGTATTTT.

This clonotype has at least ten counts. The V and J genes are TRBV5-1 and TRBJ1-2; D gene uncertain. Germline V gives CDR1 SGHRS, CDR2 YFSETQ. The CDR3 spans 14 residues. V gave up 3 bases and J gave up 6 bases, with 15 bases separating them. CDR3 sequence (DNA): TGCGCCAGCAGCTACGGAGAGAGGTTAGATGGCTACACCTTC. It encodes CASSYGERLDGYTF.

This clonotype came up many times. The chain has TRBV20-1 and TRBJ2-3; a possible D gene is TRBD2 (6 bases). The ends were cut back, 5 bases at V and 3 bases at J, with 15 bases in the middle. The CDR3 loop spans 14 amino acids. Germline V lookup: CDR1 DFQATT, CDR2 SNEGSKA (reference sequence). The CDR3: CSARRNGRTDTQYF. In nucleotides, the CDR3 is TGCAGTGCTCGCCGGAACGGGAGAACAGATACGCAGTATTTT.

Many counts were recorded for this clonotype. The CDR3 loop is CASSQRYEQYF. CDR3 nucleotides: TGTGCCAGCAGCCAGCGCTACGAGCAGTACTTC. The chain couples TRBV3-1 to TRBJ2-7; no firm D call. The CDR3 is 11 amino acids. Trimming pared 3 bases from V and 3 bases from J, leaving 3 bases between. Germline CDR1 LGHDT, CDR2 YNNKEL (reference sequence).

This clonotype appeared a few times. V is TRBV19 and J is TRBJ2-1; 7 bases match TRBD1. Looked up from germline, CDR1 is LNHDA and CDR2 is SQIVND (reference sequence). Trimming took 5 bases from V and 4 from J; bases not matched to a gene: 2. The CDR3 is 13 residues long. CDR3: CASSVRGYNEQFF. CDR3 coding DNA: TGTGCCAGTAGTGTCAGGGGGTACAATGAGCAGTTCTTC.

This clonotype has more than one count but fewer than ten. The V and J genes are TRBV6-1 and TRBJ1-5; 8 bases line up with TRBD1. Trimming took 6 bases from V and 2 from J; bases not matched to a gene: 6. The CDR3 loop spans 15 amino acids. Germline loops: CDR1 MNHNS, CDR2 SASEGT. The CDR3 loop is CASRDRARGNQPQHF. For the CDR3, the DNA is TGTGCCAGCAGGGACAGGGCTAGGGGCAATCAGCCCCAGCATTTT.

CDR3 sequence reads: CASRHGQGDSGNTIYF. CDR3 coding DNA: TGCGCCAGCAGGCACGGACAGGGTGACTCTGGAAACACCATATATTTT. The chain joins TRBV5-1 to TRBJ1-3, with 8 nucleotides matching TRBD1. Trimming removed 5 bases from V and 0 bases from J; junction bases left unmatched: 7. The CDR3 extends over 16 amino acids. From germline, CDR1 is SGHRS and CDR2 YFSETQ. Full variable domain (rest looked up from reference TRBV5-1 and TRBJ1-3): KAGVTQTPRYLIKTRGQQVTLSCSPISGHRSVSWYQQTPGQGLQFLFEYFSETQRNKGNFPGRFSGRQFSNSRSEMNVSTLELGDSALYLCASRHGQGDSGNTIYFGEGSWLTVV.

This clonotype was picked up a small number of times. This sequence joins TRBV5-1 and TRBJ2-4, with 8 nucleotides matching TRBD1. Germline lookup yields CDR1 SGHRS and CDR2 YFSETQ. With 3 bases clipped from V and 3 bases from J, the junction kept 5 bases outside the gene matches. This CDR3 comprises 15 residues. The CDR3 DNA reads as TGCGCCAGCAGCTACGCGGACAGGGACAAAAACATTCAGTACTTC. Its translation is CASSYADRDKNIQYF.

The chain has TRBV20-1 and TRBJ2-5; D perhaps matches TRBD1 (6 bases). Germline loops: CDR1 DFQATT, CDR2 SNEGSKA (reference sequence). The CDR3 extends over 12 amino acids. Deletions cut 3 bases from V and 5 bases from J, with 10 bases between. The CDR3 sequence is CSARWGRETQYF. The DNA for the CDR3 is TGCAGTGCTAGGTGGGGGCGGGAGACCCAGTACTTC.

This clonotype has only a few counts. J is TRBJ1-1 and V is TRBV30; D gene ambiguous. Germline lookup yields CDR1 GTSNPN and CDR2 SVGIG (reference sequence). Trimming took off 2 bases at V and 0 bases at J, with 7 bases between the two ends. The CDR3 has 13 residues. The chain's CDR3 is CAWSNGMNTEAFF. DNA for the CDR3: TGTGCCTGGAGTAACGGGATGAACACTGAAGCTTTCTTT.

The chain has TRBV12-3 or TRBV12-4 and TRBJ1-1; D is unclear. This CDR3 is 14 amino acids long. V was pared by 3 bases and J by 3 bases, with 11 bases between. This CDR3 reads CASSFSDLDTEAFF. CDR3 nucleotides: TGTGCCAGCAGTTTTTCCGACTTGGACACTGAAGCTTTCTTT.

The rearrangement links TRBV20-1 to TRBJ2-7; 7 bases fit TRBD2. The CDR3 has 13 residues. Germline assignment: CDR1 DFQATT and CDR2 SNEGSKA (reference sequence). Losses at the gene ends were 5 bases for V and 2 bases for J; bases not matched to a gene: 6. The CDR3 bases are TGCAGTGCTGCACTCAGCGGGACCTACGAGCAGTACTTC. Protein: CSAALSGTYEQYF.

The rearrangement joins TRBV7-9 to TRBJ2-7, with D hard to call. V was pared by 5 bases and J by 0 bases, with 14 bases between. The CDR3 contains 15 residues. Germline loops: CDR1 SEHNR, CDR2 FQNEAQ (reference sequence). In DNA, the CDR3 is TGTGCCAGCAGCCTTTTTTCGGCCCACTCCTACGAGCAGTACTTC. As protein: CASSLFSAHSYEQYF. The variable domain in full, with the rest retrieved from reference TRBV7-9 and TRBJ2-7, is DTGVSQNPRHKITKRGQNVTFRCDPISEHNRLYWYRQTLGQGPEFLTYFQNEAQLEKSRLLSDRFSAERPKGSFSTLEIQRTEQGDSAMYLCASSLFSAHSYEQYFGPGTRLTVT.